This TCR beta chain was obtained from a study of blood T cell repertoires in COVID-19. This table comes from immunoSEQ multiplex PCR, and its TCRdb copy is limited to in-frame clones, with some not included. The repertoire holds about 190,000 clones, roughly 84% seen once, with approximately 19% in the top ten. The table lists this clone with a few counts. The CDR3 loop spans 12 amino acids. The V gene end was trimmed by 8 bases and the J gene end by 6 bases; junction bases not matched to a gene: 7. The germline V gene has CDR1 MNHEY and CDR2 SVGAGI. This TCR was recovered from a human donor in a cohort sampled during active COVID-19. The sequenced sample consisted of peripheral blood. The chain has TRBV6-5 and TRBJ2-7; TRBD2 agrees at 7 bases. For the CDR3, the DNA is TGTGCCAGCCGGGGTGGACTAGGCGAGCAGTACGTC. Encoded protein: CASRGGLGEQYV.